Listed here are 21 T cell receptor beta chains from one sample, sequenced in a study of blood T cells in healthy people across ages. Combining a sample-barcoded 5' primer with a J-beta primer mix, a second PCR ran for roughly 7 to 12 cycles. TCRdb fed the 5' RACE reads into MiXCR, producing one record per CDR3 protein. The sample carries about 730,000 distinct CDR3 sequences, about 42% recorded once. Sequenced: blood. The receptor set was obtained from a woman aged 60-75 years in good health.

V usage is TRBV24-1 and J usage is TRBJ2-1; 7 nucleotides align to TRBD1. The germline CDR1 and CDR2 sequences are KGHDR and SFDVKD. There are 16 residues in the CDR3. Trimming removed 4 bases from V and 0 bases from J; junction bases left unmatched: 5. CDR3 DNA: TGTGCCACCAGTGACCCGACAGGGCTCTCCTACAATGAGCAGTTCTTC. It specifies CATSDPTGLSYNEQFF.

A note on this clonotype: Germline and junction disagree at one end, which may indicate a read error. The rearrangement joins TRBV6-2 or TRBV6-3 to TRBJ2-3, with TRBD2 matching 14 bases. This CDR3 has 15 residues. The V gene's germline CDR1 is MNHEY and CDR2 SVGEGT. The CDR3, as DNA: TGTGCCAGCATCAGGGGACTAGCGGGAGCGGATACGCGGTATTTT. As protein: CASIRGLAGADTRYF.

This clonotype was seen a few times. DNA of the CDR3: TGCAGTGCTAGCGGCGCCGGGACAGGGGCCAATGAGCAGTTCTTC. Protein sequence: CSASGAGTGANEQFF. The chain recombines TRBV20-1 with TRBJ2-1, with 10 nucleotides matching TRBD1. Trimming cost V 3 bases and J 6 bases; bases outside gene matches: 8. The V gene's germline CDR1 is DFQATT and CDR2 SNEGSKA (reference sequence). The CDR3 consists of 15 residues.

This clonotype was seen a few times. The gene calls are TRBV5-1 and TRBJ2-5; 7 bases align to TRBD1. Germline V CDR1 and CDR2: SGHRS, YFSETQ. The CDR3 contains 16 residues. With 6 bases clipped from V and 1 base from J, the junction kept 12 bases outside the gene matches. In DNA form, the CDR3 reads TGCGCCAGCAAAATGAGGGAGTCAGGGGGCCAAGAGACCCAGTACTTC. Amino acids: CASKMRESGGQETQYF. Full variable domain (outside the CDR3, taken from reference TRBV5-1 and TRBJ2-5): KAGVTQTPRYLIKTRGQQVTLSCSPISGHRSVSWYQQTPGQGLQFLFEYFSETQRNKGNFPGRFSGRQFSNSRSEMNVSTLELGDSALYLCASKMRESGGQETQYFGPGTRLLVL.

This chain connects TRBV4-3 to TRBJ2-2; D is unclear. This CDR3 contains 15 residues. Per germline, CDR1 LGHNA and CDR2 YSLEER. The V end lost 4 bases, the J end lost 3 bases, and 12 bases lay between the germline ends. The CDR3 coding sequence is TGCGCCAGCAGCCCCTCCAGCGAGTACACCGGGGAGCTGTTTTTT. Protein: CASSPSSEYTGELFF.

The chain carries TRBV12-3 or TRBV12-4 and TRBJ2-1; D unresolved. This CDR3 has 12 residues. V lost 3 bases to trimming and J lost 5 bases, with 5 bases between them. The CDR3 is CASSFIDNEQFF. Written as DNA, the CDR3 is TGTGCCAGCAGTTTTATAGACAATGAGCAGTTCTTC.

V usage is TRBV20-1 and J usage is TRBJ2-7; no clear D gene. The DNA matches TRBJ2-5 better at its end, which makes the J call doubtful. The germline gives CDR1 DFQATT, CDR2 SNEGSKA (reference sequence). There are 14 residues in the CDR3. CDR3 in amino acids: CSADGPDVRETQYF. The CDR3 DNA reads as TGCAGTGCTGACGGGCCCGATGTCCGGGAGACCCAGTACTTC.

This clonotype was seen ten or more times. The chain has TRBV20-1 and TRBJ2-7, with no clear D. There are 14 residues in the CDR3. Looked up from germline, CDR1 is DFQATT and CDR2 is SNEGSKA (reference sequence). The V and J ends lost 3 bases and 1 base respectively, with 13 bases between them. CDR3 sequence reads: CSARPLEISYEQYF. As DNA, the CDR3 is TGCAGTGCTAGGCCCCTTGAAATTTCCTACGAGCAGTACTTC.

In this sample, this clonotype turned up many times. The chain joins TRBV5-1 to TRBJ2-3; D gene ambiguous. The CDR3 is made up of 13 amino acids. The V end lost 1 base, the J end lost 4 bases, and 7 bases lay between the germline ends. From germline, CDR1 is SGHRS and CDR2 YFSETQ. The CDR3 spells CASSLTRADTQYF. The CDR3 DNA reads as TGCGCCAGCAGCTTGACTCGGGCAGATACGCAGTATTTT.

This chain's CDR3 is CASRPRSYGYTF. The CDR3 nucleotides are TGTGCCAGCAGGCCTAGGAGCTATGGCTACACCTTC. V and J are TRBV2 and TRBJ1-2; D is uncertain. The V gene's germline CDR1 is SNHLY and CDR2 FYNNEI. The CDR3 sequence is 12 residues long. Trimming shortened V by 6 bases and J by 4 bases, and 9 bases separated the two germline ends.

A word on this clonotype: The germline gene is not matched at one end of the junction; a read error may be the cause. The chain links TRBV7-2 to TRBJ2-7; D not certain. Germline V gene sequence: CDR1 SGHTA, CDR2 FQGNSA. CDR3 length equals 11 residues. The CDR3 bases are TGTGCCAGCAGCTTTCAGTACGAGCGGTACTTC. It encodes CASSFQYERYF. Full variable domain (remainder filled in from reference TRBV7-2 and TRBJ2-7): GAGVSQSPSNKVTEKGKDVELRCDPISGHTALYWYRQSLGQGLEFLIYFQGNSAPDKSGLPSDRFSAERTGGSVSTLTIQRTQQEDSAVYLCASSFQYERYFGPGTRLTVT.

The chain carries TRBV3-1 and TRBJ1-2; D gene unclear. The CDR3 covers 15 residues. CDR1 and CDR2 (germline): LGHDT, YNNKEL (reference sequence). Between the trimmed V and J ends, which lost 3 bases and 1 base, there was a span of 12 bases. CDR3 nucleotide sequence: TGTGCCAGCAGCCATTCCGAGACACATAACTATGGCTACACCTTC. It translates to CASSHSETHNYGYTF.

The chain has TRBV24-1 and TRBJ2-7; D is unresolved. The CDR3 runs to 16 residues. CDR1 and CDR2 (germline): KGHDR, SFDVKD. V was pared by 0 bases and J by 7 bases, with 18 bases between. The CDR3 is CATSDLVRAADNEQYF. The CDR3 DNA sequence: TGTGCCACCAGTGATTTGGTTCGGGCGGCCGATAATGAGCAGTACTTC.

This clonotype was seen only a few times. The J gene is TRBJ1-2, the V gene TRBV29-1, with 7 bases matching TRBD1. The germline gives CDR1 SQVTM, CDR2 ANQGSEA. This CDR3 spans 13 amino acids. The V and J ends lost 3 bases and 7 bases, in that order; junction bases with no gene match: 8. In nucleotides, the CDR3 is TGCAGCGTTGATGACAGGGTTGGCGTTGGCTACACCTTC. Protein sequence: CSVDDRVGVGYTF.

This clonotype has more than one count but fewer than ten. The V and J genes are TRBV20-1 and TRBJ1-5; no reliable D call. With 3 bases removed from V and 4 bases from J, the gap between germline ends came to 19 bases. This CDR3 comprises 16 residues. Germline-derived CDR1 and CDR2 are DFQATT and SNEGSKA (reference sequence). The chain's CDR3 is CSARDDELMANQPQHF. CDR3 in DNA: TGCAGTGCTAGGGACGACGAGTTAATGGCTAATCAGCCCCAGCATTTT.

This sequence joins TRBV2 and TRBJ2-6; TRBD1 aligns across 7 bases. Germline lookup yields CDR1 SNHLY and CDR2 FYNNEI. Unmatched junction bases numbered 7, after V lost 8 bases and J lost 0 bases. CDR3 length: 16 residues. The CDR3: CASDRDSPSGANVLTF. The CDR3 DNA is TGTGCCAGCGACCGGGACAGCCCCTCTGGGGCCAACGTCCTGACTTTC.

This clonotype has only a few counts. The rearrangement uses TRBV27 and TRBJ2-1; tentatively, D is TRBD1 or TRBD2 (5 bases each). V lost 2 bases and J 1 base, leaving 9 bases between the germline ends. The CDR3 runs 15 residues. In germline, CDR1 is MNHEY, CDR2 SMNVEV (reference sequence). The CDR3 loop is CASSLPGQSYNEQFF. The DNA of the CDR3 is TGTGCCAGCAGTTTACCGGGGCAATCCTACAATGAGCAGTTCTTC.

The chain carries TRBV6-1 and TRBJ2-3; unclear D gene. The CDR3 is made up of 15 amino acids. The germline gives CDR1 MNHNS, CDR2 SASEGT. Trimming cost V 0 bases and J 2 bases, with 9 bases left between them. The CDR3 spells CASSEAGIATDTQYF. The CDR3 DNA sequence: TGTGCCAGCAGTGAAGCGGGGATTGCCACAGATACGCAGTATTTT.

The rearrangement links TRBV30 to TRBJ1-2; D is unresolved. V was shortened by 8 bases and J by 8 bases, with 18 bases between the two germline ends. The CDR3 totals 12 residues. Looked up from germline, CDR1 is GTSNPN and CDR2 is SVGIG (reference sequence). CDR3 sequence: CAGRAMRSGYTF. In DNA, the CDR3 is TGTGCCGGGCGGGCAATGAGGTCCGGCTACACCTTC.

This clonotype was counted a few times. The chain joins TRBV20-1 to TRBJ2-1; TRBD2 aligns across 8 bases. This CDR3 region has 15 residues. Germline CDR1 and CDR2: DFQATT and SNEGSKA (reference sequence). Unmatched junction bases numbered 12, after V lost 5 bases and J lost 6 bases. The CDR3 protein is CSAPRVAGTSNEQFF. CDR3 DNA: TGCAGTGCTCCCCGAGTAGCGGGGACTAGCAATGAGCAGTTCTTC.

This clonotype was seen repeatedly, ten times or more. CDR3 nucleotides: TGCAGTGCTAGAGCTCGCCAGCTCCAAGAGACCCAGTACTTC. Its translation is CSARARQLQETQYF. This chain uses TRBV20-1 with TRBJ2-5; D is ambiguous. The V end was cut by 1 base, the J end by 1 base, with 10 bases between. Germline assignment: CDR1 DFQATT and CDR2 SNEGSKA (reference sequence). The CDR3 contains 14 residues.